A single sample gave rise to the 21 T cell receptor beta chains below, sequenced in a study of shared clonotypes between healthy human individuals. Sequencing used immunoSEQ multiplex PCR; TCRdb keeps in-frame clones, though not all of them. The repertoire includes around 430,000 clones, around 79% of them detected once, and around 13% sits in the top ten. The sequenced material came from PBMCs. Every receptor here comes from a woman aged 40 to 55 in good health. Some clones in this sample may be carry-over from other donors' samples.

This clone was observed a few times. The chain is built from TRBV2 and TRBJ2-5; D is unresolved. The CDR3 extends over 12 amino acids. The germline CDR1 and CDR2 sequences are SNHLY and FYNNEI. The ends were cut back, 6 bases at V and 5 bases at J, with 10 bases in the middle. The CDR3 spells CASSALEETQYF. Written as DNA, the CDR3 is TGTGCCAGCAGCGCCCTCGAGGAGACCCAGTACTTC.

The gene calls are TRBV6-6 and TRBJ1-2; weak D call: TRBD1 (6 bases). CDR3 length equals 14 residues. V lost 4 bases and J lost 3, with 12 bases in between. CDR1 and CDR2 (germline): MNHNY, SVGAGI (reference sequence). The CDR3 loop is CASSSPGQHYGYTF. Here the CDR3 DNA reads TGTGCCAGCAGTTCCCCCGGACAGCACTATGGCTACACCTTC.

The rearrangement uses TRBV2 and TRBJ2-5; 10 bases are a match to TRBD1. Germline V CDR1 and CDR2: SNHLY, FYNNEI. The J segment lost 7 bases and the V segment lost 7 bases, leaving 12 bases of the junction unmatched. CDR3 size: 15 residues. The CDR3 sequence: CASNLYGQGEGTQYF. CDR3 nucleotides: TGTGCCAGCAACCTATACGGACAGGGGGAGGGGACCCAGTACTTC.

This chain links TRBV6-1 with TRBJ2-7; 8 positions agree with TRBD2. This CDR3 is 15 amino acids long. Germline CDR1 and CDR2: MNHNS and SASEGT. V dropped 2 bases and J dropped 5; count of bases not matched to a gene: 8. The CDR3 DNA follows: TGTGCCAGCAGTGAACCCAGACTAGCGAGGGACGAGCAGTACTTC. It specifies CASSEPRLARDEQYF.

The chain is built from TRBV5-8 and TRBJ2-7; 8 nucleotides match TRBD1. This CDR3 region has 15 residues. Looked up from germline, CDR1 is SGHTS and CDR2 is YDEGEE. Trimming removed 6 bases from V and 4 bases from J; junction bases left unmatched: 12. Written as DNA, the CDR3 is TGTGCCAGCACTTCGCTAGGAGGGACAGGATACGAGCAGTACTTC. Protein: CASTSLGGTGYEQYF.

This chain links TRBV14 with TRBJ2-6; D is unresolved. The CDR3 sequence is 15 residues long. Germline V gives CDR1 SGHDN, CDR2 FVKESK. Trimming cost V 4 bases and J 3 bases, with 10 bases left between them. This chain's CDR3 is CASSPIRGGANVLTF. The CDR3 DNA follows: TGTGCCAGCAGCCCAATCCGCGGTGGGGCCAACGTCCTGACTTTC.

The rearrangement uses TRBV27 and TRBJ2-3, with 7 bases that match TRBD1. Losses at the gene ends were 6 bases for V and 6 bases for J; bases not matched to a gene: 12. The CDR3 runs to 15 residues. From germline, CDR1 is MNHEY and CDR2 SMNVEV (reference sequence). CDR3: CASRPTDREYDTQYF. CDR3 coding DNA: TGTGCCAGCAGACCCACCGACAGGGAATACGATACGCAGTATTTT.

The V call is TRBV19, the J call TRBJ1-4; a weak D match, TRBD1 (5 bases). There are 17 residues in the CDR3. CDR1 is LNHDA and CDR2 is SQIVND in the germline V gene (reference sequence). V was pared by 3 bases and J by 0 bases, with 14 bases between. CDR3 amino acids: CASSIRRRGPTNEKLFF. In DNA, the CDR3 is TGTGCCAGTAGTATCCGCCGGCGGGGCCCAACTAATGAAAAACTGTTTTTT.

This chain connects TRBV18 to TRBJ2-1; D unresolved. Germline-derived CDR1 and CDR2 are KGHSH and LQKENI. V was cut by 6 bases and J by 5 bases, with 14 bases left in between. This CDR3 has 14 residues. The DNA of the CDR3 is TGTGCCAGCTCTCACCGGGTTGGAAACAATGAGCAGTTCTTC. This encodes CASSHRVGNNEQFF.

In regard to this clone: It may be a read error: a sequence one base away is much more abundant. The chain combines TRBV5-1 with TRBJ1-1, with 7 bases that match TRBD1. This CDR3 is built from 14 residues. Trimming at V came to 3 bases and at J to 0 bases, leaving 2 bases not matched to a gene. CDR1 is SGHRS, CDR2 YFSETQ, per germline. The CDR3: CASSSGQMNTEAFF. In nucleotides, the CDR3 is TGCGCCAGCAGCTCGGGACAGATGAACACTGAAGCTTTCTTT.

The rearrangement uses TRBV28 and TRBJ2-1; TRBD2 matches at 8 bases. J lost 6 bases, V lost 7 bases, and 5 bases had no gene match. Germline CDR1 reads MDHEN; CDR2 reads SYDVKM. The CDR3 is made up of 13 amino acids. The CDR3 nucleotides are TGTGCCAGCATGCGGGGGGCCGGCAATGAGCAGTTCTTC. As protein: CASMRGAGNEQFF. Supplemented by reference TRBV28 and TRBJ2-1, the full variable domain reads DVKVTQSSRYLVKRTGEKVFLECVQDMDHENMFWYRQDPGLGLRLIYFSYDVKMKEKGDIPEGYSVSREKKERFSLILESASTNQTSMYLCASMRGAGNEQFFGPGTRLTVL.

This clone was picked up one time. V gene TRBV18 combines with J gene TRBJ2-1; D possibly matches TRBD1 or TRBD2 (5 bases each). The germline V and J ends were trimmed by 3 bases and 7 bases, with 13 bases remaining between them. CDR1 KGHSH and CDR2 LQKENI come from the germline V gene. This CDR3 contains 14 residues. CDR3 DNA: TGTGCCAGCTCACCGAGCCAGGGACGGAATGAGCAGTTCTTC. This codes for CASSPSQGRNEQFF.

The CDR3 DNA is TGTGCCAGCAGCTCGGCGGGGGGCACAGATACGCAGTATTTT. Protein sequence: CASSSAGGTDTQYF. The genes are TRBV7-9 and TRBJ2-3; 7 bases are a match to TRBD2. This CDR3 contains 14 residues. V was pared by 4 bases and J by 1 base, with 2 bases of the junction left unmatched. The germline CDR1 and CDR2 sequences are SEHNR and FQNEAQ (reference sequence).

This clone was seen many times. The chain is built from TRBV30 and TRBJ1-1; no definite D call. V lost 4 bases and J 4 bases, leaving 13 bases between the germline ends. The CDR3 runs 13 residues. Germline CDR1 and CDR2: GTSNPN and SVGIG (reference sequence). CDR3 sequence: CAWILRRSTEAFF. The CDR3 nucleotides read TGTGCCTGGATATTGCGGCGGAGCACTGAAGCTTTCTTT.

The V call is TRBV18, the J call TRBJ1-2; 8 positions match TRBD1. This CDR3 is built from 16 residues. Per the germline V gene, CDR1 is KGHSH and CDR2 is LQKENI. Trimming at V came to 2 bases and at J to 6 bases, leaving 11 bases not matched to a gene. Here the CDR3 DNA reads TGTGCCAGCTCACCAAAAAAACCAGACAGGGGAGATGGCTACACCTTC. Translating gives CASSPKKPDRGDGYTF.

The chain recombines TRBV27 with TRBJ2-5; D is undetermined. The germline CDR1 and CDR2 sequences are MNHEY and SMNVEV (reference sequence). The CDR3 contains 15 residues. Trimming took 3 bases from V and 5 from J, leaving 16 bases between them. The CDR3 here is CASSFWPPLGETQYF. The CDR3 DNA sequence: TGTGCCAGCAGTTTTTGGCCACCTCTGGGGGAGACCCAGTACTTC.

The V call is TRBV28, the J call TRBJ1-1; TRBD1 matches 12 bases. The CDR3 has 16 residues. J gave up 3 bases and V 6 bases, and 8 bases lay outside the gene matches. Germline V gene data show CDR1 as MDHEN and CDR2 as SYDVKM. As DNA, the CDR3 is TGTGCCAGCAGGTCTCCGGGACAGGGGGCCGACACTGAAGCTTTCTTT. Translating it yields CASRSPGQGADTEAFF.

This chain uses TRBV28 with TRBJ2-2; D unresolved. V was pared by 2 bases and J by 7 bases, with 8 bases between. CDR3 length equals 13 residues. Germline V lookup: CDR1 MDHEN, CDR2 SYDVKM. This CDR3 is CASSLGNLGELFF. CDR3 coding DNA: TGTGCCAGCAGTTTAGGGAACCTCGGGGAGCTGTTTTTT.

This clone has more than one count but fewer than ten. The chain links TRBV2 to TRBJ2-4, with 11 nucleotides matching TRBD2. The CDR3 totals 17 residues. Losses at the gene ends were 0 bases for V and 2 bases for J; bases not matched to a gene: 3. The germline CDR1 and CDR2 sequences are SNHLY and FYNNEI. The CDR3 nucleotides are TGTGCCAGCAGTGAAGCGCGACTAGCGGGGACCAAAAACATTCAGTACTTC. Translated, it gives CASSEARLAGTKNIQYF.

V usage is TRBV29-1 and J usage is TRBJ1-1, with no clear D. Germline values: CDR1 SQVTM, CDR2 ANQGSEA. The length of the CDR3 is 10 residues. Between the trimmed V and J ends, which lost 6 bases and 3 bases, there was a span of 5 bases. CDR3 loop: CSVFYTEAFF. The CDR3 DNA reads TGCAGCGTCTTTTACACTGAAGCTTTCTTT.

As to this clone: The sample contains more than one DNA sequence encoding this CDR3. As DNA, the CDR3 is TGTGCCAGCAGCTTAAGCCAAGACAATGAGCAGTTCTTC. It codes for CASSLSQDNEQFF. The chain links TRBV7-3 to TRBJ2-1; D unclear. The CDR3 is 13 amino acids. Germline V gene data show CDR1 as SGHTA and CDR2 as FQGTGA. Trimming took off 1 base at V and 5 bases at J, with 6 bases between the two ends.